The entry below gives a single T cell receptor (beta chain) sequence along with its context. The CDR3 has 13 amino acids. CDR1 DFQATT and CDR2 SNEGSKA come from the germline V gene (reference sequence). Trimming pared 5 bases from V and 2 bases from J, leaving 13 bases between. Each CDR3 protein is one row after TCRdb ran MiXCR on the RT-PCR reads. The sample includes 150,000 to 200,000 distinct CDR3 sequences, around 9% of them seen just once. The sample belongs to a study of response to subunit inactivated influenza vaccine. The sequence derives from a man aged 45-65 years who received an inactivated influenza vaccine. The sample consisted of non-naive T cells sorted from PBMCs, taken on the day of vaccination. The V gene is TRBV20-1, the J gene TRBJ2-7; D assignment may be TRBD1 or TRBD2 (5 bases each). CDR3 DNA: TGCAGTGCTTCACCGGGACCCGCCTACGAGCAGTACTTC. This translates into CSASPGPAYEQYF.